This T cell receptor (beta chain) stems from a study of identical twins. With respect to this clonotype: The antigen is not known.

This CDR3 comprises 11 residues. The germline CDR1 and CDR2 sequences are DFQATT and SNEGSKA (reference sequence). V was cut by 6 bases and J by 4 bases, with 9 bases left in between. With template switching, a universal primer site was added, and the cDNA carried unique molecular identifiers. One entry per CDR3 protein, called by TCRdb with MiXCR from the 5' RACE reads. The repertoire includes a few hundred thousand distinct CDR3 sequences, more than 9% of them detected once, and 10% sits in the top ten. Study outcomes and limitations: Cord blood beta clonotypes present at high abundance carried fewer insertions; no such pattern appeared in memory repertoires. Cross-sectional statistical analysis was relied on for the conclusions, without the same donors being followed.

The chain couples TRBV20-1 to TRBJ2-5; no clear D gene. The sequenced sample was memory T cells sorted from blood. The origin of this receptor is a man over 45 in good health. Here the CDR3 DNA reads TGCAGTGCCGCAAGGGTAGAGACCCAGTACTTC. Residues: CSAARVETQYF.